The rows below give T cell receptor beta chains drawn from one sample of a study of T cell repertoires in cytomegalovirus infection. TCRdb analysed the reads with MiXCR anew, one entry per CDR3 protein. This table holds some 700,000 distinct CDR3 sequences, under 40% found once. Sample: PBMCs. The source is a human donor in good health (CMV status not recorded). Some clones in this sample may be carry-over from other donors' samples. The CDR3 runs from the conserved cysteine through the conserved F or W. The D gene is left open where the match is weak. Size values are once, few and many counts, or a class for expanded clones, and some rows have none.

d_gene: -; v_gene: TRBV27; abundance: -; j_gene: TRBJ1-5; CDR3nt: TGTGCCAGCAGTTTAGGGCGGAATCAGACCCAGCATTTT; CDR3aa: CASSLGRNQTQHF
d_gene: -; v_gene: TRBV6-6; abundance: -; j_gene: TRBJ1-5; CDR3nt: TGTGCCAGCAGTGGGGTTCGGGGGGGCCGTCAGCCCCAGCATTTT; CDR3aa: CASSGVRGGRQPQHF
d_gene: -; v_gene: TRBV27; abundance: -; j_gene: TRBJ1-5; CDR3nt: TGTGCCAGCAGTTTATCCGGTTGGGGAAATCAGCCCCAGCATTTT; CDR3aa: CASSLSGWGNQPQHF
d_gene: -; v_gene: TRBV6-6; abundance: few; j_gene: TRBJ1-4; CDR3nt: TGTGCCAGCAGTTACTTGGGGGGCACAGGGGAAAAACTGTTTTTT; CDR3aa: CASSYLGGTGEKLFF
d_gene: TRBD1; v_gene: TRBV5-5; abundance: -; j_gene: TRBJ2-7; CDR3nt: TGTGCCAGCAGCATCCCGGGACAGGGAAAAAACGAGCAGTACTTC; CDR3aa: CASSIPGQGKNEQYF
d_gene: TRBD2; v_gene: TRBV4-2; abundance: -; j_gene: TRBJ2-7; CDR3nt: TGTGCCAGCAGCCAAGTAAGCGGTAGTGGCGGGAGGAATGAGCAGTACTTC; CDR3aa: CASSQVSGSGGRNEQYF
d_gene: TRBD1; v_gene: TRBV6-6; abundance: few; j_gene: TRBJ1-3; CDR3nt: TGTGCCAGCAGTTACTCGGGGGACAGCTCTGGAAACACCATATATTTT; CDR3aa: CASSYSGDSSGNTIYF
d_gene: TRBD2; v_gene: TRBV4-1; abundance: -; j_gene: TRBJ2-5; CDR3nt: TGCGCCAGCAGCCAAGGGTCCGCGGGGGAGGTGGCCCAGTACTTC; CDR3aa: CASSQGSAGEVAQYF
d_gene: TRBD1; v_gene: TRBV6-8; abundance: -; j_gene: TRBJ2-7; CDR3nt: TGTGCCAGCGCAGACAGGGGGATAATCTCCTACGAGCAGTACTTC; CDR3aa: CASADRGIISYEQYF
d_gene: -; v_gene: TRBV6-2/TRBV6-3; abundance: once; j_gene: TRBJ2-1; CDR3nt: TGTGCCAGCAGGCCTATTTTGAGGGCCTCGGAATATGAGCAGTTCTTC; CDR3aa: CASRPILRASEYEQFF
d_gene: -; v_gene: TRBV5-1; abundance: few; j_gene: TRBJ1-2; CDR3nt: TGCGCCAGCAGCTTGGTCCCAGGGGTGAACTATGGCTACACCTTC; CDR3aa: CASSLVPGVNYGYTF
d_gene: -; v_gene: TRBV4-2; abundance: few; j_gene: TRBJ2-1; CDR3nt: TGTGCCAGCAGCCAAGAGCACCTCAATGGGGATGAGCAGTTCTTC; CDR3aa: CASSQEHLNGDEQFF
d_gene: -; v_gene: TRBV10-3; abundance: once; j_gene: TRBJ2-7; CDR3nt: TGTGCCATCAGTAGGACGGCCTCCTACGAGCAGTACTTC; CDR3aa: CAISRTASYEQYF
d_gene: TRBD2; v_gene: TRBV7-9; abundance: -; j_gene: TRBJ2-7; CDR3nt: TGTGCCAGCAGCTTTAGCGGGGAGCCCTACGAGCAGTACTTC; CDR3aa: CASSFSGEPYEQYF
d_gene: -; v_gene: TRBV24-1; abundance: -; j_gene: TRBJ2-5; CDR3nt: TGTGCCACCAGTGATCCCTCCTCTCTAGCACAAGAGACCCAGTACTTC; CDR3aa: CATSDPSSLAQETQYF
d_gene: -; v_gene: TRBV11-2; abundance: few; j_gene: TRBJ2-7; CDR3nt: TGTGCCAGCAGCTTAGATTCGGCGGGCACCTACTACGAGCAGTACTTC; CDR3aa: CASSLDSAGTYYEQYF
d_gene: -; v_gene: TRBV6-1; abundance: -; j_gene: TRBJ2-7; CDR3nt: TGTGCCAGCAGTGAGAAGGGCCGGCCGTCTGAGCAGTACTTC; CDR3aa: CASSEKGRPSEQYF
d_gene: TRBD2; v_gene: TRBV2; abundance: -; j_gene: TRBJ2-3; CDR3nt: TGTGCCAGCAACCAACTAGCGGGAGTCGATACGCAGTATTTT; CDR3aa: CASNQLAGVDTQYF
d_gene: TRBD1; v_gene: TRBV20-1; abundance: -; j_gene: TRBJ1-5; CDR3nt: TGCAGTGCTAGAAGCCACAGGGGTGGCAATCAGCCCCAGCATTTT; CDR3aa: CSARSHRGGNQPQHF
d_gene: TRBD1; v_gene: TRBV12-3/TRBV12-4; abundance: -; j_gene: TRBJ1-2; CDR3nt: TGTGCCAGCAGTTACCGACAGGGCGGCTACACCTTC; CDR3aa: CASSYRQGGYTF
d_gene: TRBD1; v_gene: TRBV7-9; abundance: -; j_gene: TRBJ1-4; CDR3nt: TGTGCCAGCAGCCGCACAGGGGGCTGGGAAAAACTGTTTTTT; CDR3aa: CASSRTGGWEKLFF
d_gene: TRBD2; v_gene: TRBV19; abundance: few; j_gene: TRBJ2-1; CDR3nt: TGTGCCAGTAGTATAGGACTAGCGGGGGGGTCGTTCTTC; CDR3aa: CASSIGLAGGSFF
d_gene: -; v_gene: TRBV20-1; abundance: -; j_gene: TRBJ1-1; CDR3nt: TGCAGTGCGCTCCGGGCCTCCCCCGGCACTGAAGCTTTCTTT; CDR3aa: CSALRASPGTEAFF
d_gene: -; v_gene: TRBV19; abundance: -; j_gene: TRBJ1-4; CDR3nt: TGTGCCAGTAGTATAGATATCAGCCGCAATGAAAAACTGTTTTTT; CDR3aa: CASSIDISRNEKLFF
d_gene: -; v_gene: TRBV18; abundance: -; j_gene: TRBJ1-5; CDR3nt: TGTGCCAGCTCACCATACGCCGGGGTTGAGTCGGGTCAGCCCCAGCATTTT; CDR3aa: CASSPYAGVESGQPQHF
d_gene: -; v_gene: TRBV24-1; abundance: few; j_gene: TRBJ2-4; CDR3nt: TGTGCCACCAGTGACCCCTCGGGGGCCAAAAACATTCAGTACTTC; CDR3aa: CATSDPSGAKNIQYF
d_gene: -; v_gene: TRBV19; abundance: few; j_gene: TRBJ1-5; CDR3nt: TGTGCCAGTAGTATAATGTCAGCCGTACATAGCAATCAGCCCCAGCATTTT; CDR3aa: CASSIMSAVHSNQPQHF
d_gene: -; v_gene: TRBV14; abundance: few; j_gene: TRBJ2-1; CDR3nt: TGTGCCAGCAGCCAGTACGGGGCCTACAATGAGCAGTTCTTC; CDR3aa: CASSQYGAYNEQFF
d_gene: TRBD2; v_gene: TRBV5-1; abundance: few; j_gene: TRBJ2-3; CDR3nt: TGCGCCAGCAGCTTACTAGCGGGGGGGAAGACTAGCACAGATACGCAGTATTTT; CDR3aa: CASSLLAGGKTSTDTQYF
d_gene: -; v_gene: TRBV24-1; abundance: -; j_gene: TRBJ2-3; CDR3nt: TGTGCCACCAGTGACTACTGGACTACAGATACGCAGTATTTT; CDR3aa: CATSDYWTTDTQYF
d_gene: TRBD1; v_gene: TRBV7-3; abundance: -; j_gene: TRBJ1-2; CDR3nt: TGTGCCAGCAGCTTGACAGGGGGTTCAACCGGCTACACCTTC; CDR3aa: CASSLTGGSTGYTF
d_gene: TRBD1; v_gene: TRBV7-6; abundance: -; j_gene: TRBJ2-5; CDR3nt: TGTGCCAGCACCTTGGACAGGCAAGAGACCCAGTACTTC; CDR3aa: CASTLDRQETQYF
d_gene: -; v_gene: TRBV7-6; abundance: few; j_gene: TRBJ2-3; CDR3nt: TGTGCCAGCAGCTTCCAAACAGATACGCAGTATTTT; CDR3aa: CASSFQTDTQYF
d_gene: TRBD1; v_gene: TRBV11-1; abundance: -; j_gene: TRBJ2-5; CDR3nt: TGTGCCAGCAGCCAACGATCCGGGACAGCGATTTTC; CDR3aa: CASSQRSGTAIF
d_gene: TRBD2; v_gene: TRBV7-8; abundance: many; j_gene: TRBJ2-1; CDR3nt: TGTGCCAGCAGCTCCGGACTAGCGGGGGGACCGAATCTGCCCTACAATGAGCAGTTCTTC; CDR3aa: CASSSGLAGGPNLPYNEQFF
d_gene: -; v_gene: TRBV7-6; abundance: few; j_gene: TRBJ1-1; CDR3nt: TGTGCCAGCAGCTCCGAACCAACGAACACTGAAGCTTTCTTT; CDR3aa: CASSSEPTNTEAFF
d_gene: TRBD1; v_gene: TRBV28; abundance: few; j_gene: TRBJ2-3; CDR3nt: TGTGCCAGCAGCCGTCCCGGGACAGTCACAGATACGCAGTATTTT; CDR3aa: CASSRPGTVTDTQYF
d_gene: -; v_gene: TRBV4-1; abundance: -; j_gene: TRBJ2-4; CDR3nt: TGTGCCAGCAGCCCAGTGGGGGGACCAACAGCCAAAAACATTCAGTACTTC; CDR3aa: CASSPVGGPTAKNIQYF
d_gene: TRBD2; v_gene: TRBV24-1; abundance: -; j_gene: TRBJ2-1; CDR3nt: TGTAACTCACAACCGAGGGGACTAGCTGGGTACAATGAGCAGTTCTTC; CDR3aa: CNSQPRGLAGYNEQFF